The source of this TCR beta chain is a study of graft-versus-host responses after intestinal transplantation (dated by TCRdb to the early 2020s). Regarding the study in general: Recipients received multivisceral, liver-intestinal, or isolated intestinal transplants. Every recipient was given anti-thymocyte globulin induction, followed by around three years of maintenance tacrolimus and steroids. After intestinal transplantation, graft-versus-host and host-versus-graft alloreactive T cell clones in the graft, circulation and bone marrow were tracked using bulk TCR-beta CDR3 sequencing. Alloreactive clones were identified by sequencing pre-transplant mixed lymphocyte reaction products and comparing them with unstimulated pre-transplant donor and recipient T cells. A cohort of about 26 intestinal transplant recipients, including one retransplant, was enrolled, and a few patients lacking pretransplant specimens were excluded. Donor T cell macrochimerism was defined as a peak of at least 4% donor T cells among recipient peripheral blood mononuclear cells. Rather than being sequenced by the commercial service, samples from a few later patients were sequenced in-house on an Illumina MiSeq and processed with MiXCR. What the authors observed across the whole study: Early after transplant, declines in HvG clones were associated with peak levels of circulating GvH clones. GvH clones were detected in recipient bone marrow, and some appeared earlier in ileal mucosa or blood, consistent with an intestinal mucosal origin. The relatively low number and heterogeneity of intestinal transplant patients limited the conclusions. In patients with donor T cell macrochimerism, the allografts had high GvH to HvG T cell clonal ratios.

The time point label, as the study defines it: cells obtained before transplantation from donor or recipient. CD3+CD4+ and CD3+CD8+ populations were FACS-sorted from unstimulated pre-transplant donor and recipient cells taken from spleen or lymph nodes. To note about this clone: The antigen this receptor binds is unknown. It has no much larger one-base neighbor in the sample; base qualities were not kept.

Libraries were built with the immunoSEQ multiplex PCR assay. In most patients, genomic DNA was isolated using the Qiagen DNeasy Blood and Tissue Kit and sent frozen to Adaptive Biotechnologies for TCR sequencing. High-throughput TCR-beta CDR3 sequencing of genomic DNA from most patients was performed by Adaptive Biotechnologies. As for the authors' bioinformatics: Adaptive's ImmunoSEQ software supplied the TCR sequencing data for approximately 18 patients, while MiXCR and VDJtools were used to process a few other patients. To correct CD4 versus CD8 sorting errors, any sequence found in both subsets at a frequency ratio below 5:1 was removed. CDR3 nucleotide sequences shared between donor and recipient were removed because the origin of such sequences could not be assigned. To be classed as alloreactive, a clone needed at least 2-fold expansion over unstimulated cells and a minimum CFSE-low frequency of 0.002% (template counts) or 0.001% (read counts). Mappable clones were those detected in sequenced pre-transplant spleen, lymph node, or MLR CFSE-low populations of the donor or recipient. The cumulative frequency of alloreactive clones was calculated as a percentage of all sequences, weighted by copy number. The table was pulled from immuneACCESS by TCRdb, which kept in-frame rearrangements only. Such tables lose some clones; where checked, under half of the loss comes from unresolved V genes, and the rest has no known cause. For V, J and clone size, that table is used; D and trimming come from the DNA. This sample gives tens of thousands of clones in total; 90% of them show up just once. The top ten clonotypes cover 1.3% of the sample.

CDR1 and CDR2 (LNHDA, SQIVND) derive from the germline V gene (reference sequence). V lost 6 bases and J lost 3 bases, and the count of bases not matched to a germline gene is 1. There are 14 amino acids in the CDR3, from cysteine to phenylalanine inclusive. Kept here is only the CDR3 DNA, which spans 42 bases and is read in frame from base 1. The sample was unstimulated CD8+ T cells sorted from spleen or lymph node cells, taken before intestinal transplant. This TCR derives from a human donor who received an intestinal transplant. The rearrangement joined TRBV19 to TRBJ2-1; 11 bases in the junction line up with TRBD2. The sequence in DNA is TGTGCCAGTAGCCTAGCGGGGGGCTACAATGAGCAGTTCTTC. It encodes CASSLAGGYNEQFF.